What follows describes a single TCR beta chain. Its antigen is unknown. V lost 3 bases, J lost 3 bases, and 8 bases lay in between. The CDR3 sequence is 13 residues long. Germline V gene lookup returns CDR1 LGHDT and CDR2 YNNKEL (reference sequence). This sample is drawn from a study of T cell responses to AZD1222 COVID-19 vaccine. TCRdb's table, derived via immunoSEQ multiplex PCR, lists solely in-frame clones and lacks some. Of under 200,000 clones in the sample, about 89% were seen once. Study results and limitations: Donors, mostly white British, included more females; clonal diversity was possibly underestimated. At study baseline, merely roughly 6 AZD1222 recipients were seropositive.

The sample in question was peripheral blood, obtained on day 0 of MenACWY control vaccination. This TCR was sampled from an adult in good health. The chain carries TRBV3-1 (or the pseudogene TRBV3-2) and TRBJ1-1, with D hard to call. CDR3 sequence reads: CASSHEEHTEAFF. CDR3 DNA sequence: TGTGCCAGCAGCCACGAAGAGCACACTGAAGCTTTCTTT.